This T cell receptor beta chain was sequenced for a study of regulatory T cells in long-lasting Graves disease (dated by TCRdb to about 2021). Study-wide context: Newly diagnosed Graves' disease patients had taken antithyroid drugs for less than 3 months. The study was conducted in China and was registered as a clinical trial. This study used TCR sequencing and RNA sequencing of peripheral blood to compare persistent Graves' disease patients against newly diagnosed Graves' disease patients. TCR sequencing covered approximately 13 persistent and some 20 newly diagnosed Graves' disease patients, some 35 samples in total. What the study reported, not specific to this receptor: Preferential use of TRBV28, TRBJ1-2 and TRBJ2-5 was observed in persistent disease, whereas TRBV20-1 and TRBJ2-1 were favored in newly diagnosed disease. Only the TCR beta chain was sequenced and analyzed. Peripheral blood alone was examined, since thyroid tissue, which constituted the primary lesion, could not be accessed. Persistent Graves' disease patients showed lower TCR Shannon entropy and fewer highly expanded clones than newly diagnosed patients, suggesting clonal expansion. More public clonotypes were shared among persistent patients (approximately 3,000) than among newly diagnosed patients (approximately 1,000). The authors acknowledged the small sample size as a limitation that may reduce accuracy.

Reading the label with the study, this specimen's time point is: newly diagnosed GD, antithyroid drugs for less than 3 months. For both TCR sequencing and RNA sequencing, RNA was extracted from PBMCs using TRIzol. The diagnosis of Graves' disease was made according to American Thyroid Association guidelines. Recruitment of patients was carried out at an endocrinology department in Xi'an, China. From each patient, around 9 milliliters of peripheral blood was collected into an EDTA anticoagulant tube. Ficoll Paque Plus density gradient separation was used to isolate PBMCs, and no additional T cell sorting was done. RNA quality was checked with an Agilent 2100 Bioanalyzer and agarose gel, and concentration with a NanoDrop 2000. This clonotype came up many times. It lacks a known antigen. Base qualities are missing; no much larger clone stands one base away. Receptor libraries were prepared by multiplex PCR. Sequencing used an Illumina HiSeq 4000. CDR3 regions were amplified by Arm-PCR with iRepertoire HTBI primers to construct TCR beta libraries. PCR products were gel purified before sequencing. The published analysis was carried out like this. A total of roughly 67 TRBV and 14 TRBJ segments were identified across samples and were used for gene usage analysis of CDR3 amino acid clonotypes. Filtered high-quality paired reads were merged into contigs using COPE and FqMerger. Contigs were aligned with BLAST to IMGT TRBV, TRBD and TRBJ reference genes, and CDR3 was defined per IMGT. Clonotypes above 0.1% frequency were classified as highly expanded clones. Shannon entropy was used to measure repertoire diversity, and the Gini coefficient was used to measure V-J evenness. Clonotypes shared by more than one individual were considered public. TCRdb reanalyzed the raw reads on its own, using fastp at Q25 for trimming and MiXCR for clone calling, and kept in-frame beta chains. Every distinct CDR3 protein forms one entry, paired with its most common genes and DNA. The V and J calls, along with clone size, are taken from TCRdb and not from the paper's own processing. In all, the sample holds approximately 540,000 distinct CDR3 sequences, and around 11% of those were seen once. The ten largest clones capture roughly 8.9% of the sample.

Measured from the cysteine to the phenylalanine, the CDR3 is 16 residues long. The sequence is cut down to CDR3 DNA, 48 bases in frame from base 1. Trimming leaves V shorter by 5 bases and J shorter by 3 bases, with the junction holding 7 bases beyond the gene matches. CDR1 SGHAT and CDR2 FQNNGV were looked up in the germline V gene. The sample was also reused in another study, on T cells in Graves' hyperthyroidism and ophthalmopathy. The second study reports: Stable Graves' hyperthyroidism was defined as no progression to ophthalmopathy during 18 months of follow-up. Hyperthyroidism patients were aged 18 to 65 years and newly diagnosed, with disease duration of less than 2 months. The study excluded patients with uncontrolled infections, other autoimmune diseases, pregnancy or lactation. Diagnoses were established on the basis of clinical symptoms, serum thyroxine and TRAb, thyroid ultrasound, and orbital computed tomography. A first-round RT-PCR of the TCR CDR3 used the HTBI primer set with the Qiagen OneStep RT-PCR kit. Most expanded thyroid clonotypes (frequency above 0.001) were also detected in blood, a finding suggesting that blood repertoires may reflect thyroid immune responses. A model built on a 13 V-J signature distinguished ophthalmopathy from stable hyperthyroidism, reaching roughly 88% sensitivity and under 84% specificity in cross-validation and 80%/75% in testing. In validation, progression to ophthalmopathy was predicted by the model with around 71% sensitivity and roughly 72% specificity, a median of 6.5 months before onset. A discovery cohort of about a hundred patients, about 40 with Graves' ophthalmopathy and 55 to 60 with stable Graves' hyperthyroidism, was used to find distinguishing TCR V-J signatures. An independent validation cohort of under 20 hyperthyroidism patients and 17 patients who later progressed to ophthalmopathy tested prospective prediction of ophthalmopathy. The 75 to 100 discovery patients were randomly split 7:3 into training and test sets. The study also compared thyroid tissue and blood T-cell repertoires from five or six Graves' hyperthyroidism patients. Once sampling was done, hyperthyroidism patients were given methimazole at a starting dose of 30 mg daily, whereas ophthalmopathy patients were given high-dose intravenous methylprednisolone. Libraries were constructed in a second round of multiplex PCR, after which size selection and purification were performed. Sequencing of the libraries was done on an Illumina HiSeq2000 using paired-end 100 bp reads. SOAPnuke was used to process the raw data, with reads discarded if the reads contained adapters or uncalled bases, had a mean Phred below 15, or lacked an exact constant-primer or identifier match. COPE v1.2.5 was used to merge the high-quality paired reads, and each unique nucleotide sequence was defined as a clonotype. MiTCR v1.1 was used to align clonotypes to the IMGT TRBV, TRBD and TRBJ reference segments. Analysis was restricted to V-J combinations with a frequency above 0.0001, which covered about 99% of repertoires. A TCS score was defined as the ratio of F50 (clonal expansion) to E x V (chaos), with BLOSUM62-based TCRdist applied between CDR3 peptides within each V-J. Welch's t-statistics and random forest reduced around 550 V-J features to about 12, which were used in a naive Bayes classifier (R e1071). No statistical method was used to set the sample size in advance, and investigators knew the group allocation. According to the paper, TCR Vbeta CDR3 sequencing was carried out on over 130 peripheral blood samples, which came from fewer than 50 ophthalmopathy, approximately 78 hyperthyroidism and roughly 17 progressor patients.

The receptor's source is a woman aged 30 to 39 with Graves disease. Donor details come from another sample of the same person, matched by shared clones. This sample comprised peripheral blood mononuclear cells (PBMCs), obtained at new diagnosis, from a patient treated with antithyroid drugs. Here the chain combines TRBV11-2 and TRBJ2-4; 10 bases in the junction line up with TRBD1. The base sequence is TGTGCCAGCAGCACGGGACAGGGGACCTACAAAAACATTCAGTACTTC. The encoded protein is CASSTGQGTYKNIQYF.